A selection of T cell receptor beta chains follows, all from one sample in a study of blood T cell repertoires in COVID-19. The assay was immunoSEQ multiplex PCR, and TCRdb's table has in-frame clones only and misses some. The repertoire holds some 190,000 clones, with approximately 82% as singletons. The sequenced sample consisted of peripheral blood. The receptors here all came from a woman of 80 years or more with active or convalescent COVID-19. Both conserved end residues are part of each CDR3. The D gene is left open where the match is weak. Not every row has a clone size; where given, it reads once, few, many or a size class.

TRBJ2-7	TRBV10-3	.	.	TGTGCCATCAGACGACAGGGAGGCGAGCAGTACTTC	CAIRRQGGEQYF
TRBJ1-5	TRBV19	.	once	TGTGCCAGTAGTATCTTCTCACAGGGCGAACAGCCCCAGCATTTT	CASSIFSQGEQPQHF
TRBJ2-1	TRBV5-1	TRBD2	.	TGCGCCAGCAGCCCTCCTAGCGGTCGCTCCTACAATGAGCAGTTCTTC	CASSPPSGRSYNEQFF
TRBJ1-2	TRBV6-6	.	few	TGTGCCAGCAATGGCGGAAACTATGGCTACACCTTC	CASNGGNYGYTF
TRBJ2-7	TRBV20-1	.	.	TGCAGTGCTCTATCCTACGAGCAGTACTTC	CSALSYEQYF
TRBJ1-1	TRBV19	TRBD1	.	TGTGCCAGTAGTGGGGACAGTCGGGCCTCGATGGAAGCTTTCTTT	CASSGDSRASMEAFF
TRBJ1-2	TRBV7-8	.	.	TGTGCCAGCAGCTTAAACGGGGGAGCTAACTATGGCTACACCTTC	CASSLNGGANYGYTF
TRBJ2-2	TRBV2	.	.	TGTGCCAGCAGTGTAGACTCATTCCGGAACACCGGGGAGCTGTTTTTT	CASSVDSFRNTGELFF
TRBJ1-1	TRBV4-1	.	.	TGCGCCAGCAGCCAAAGGACAGTGAACACTGAAGCTTTCTTT	CASSQRTVNTEAFF
TRBJ1-2	TRBV3-1/TRBV3-2	.	.	TGTGCCAGCAGCCCCTCGGGACGGGACTCCTATGGCTACACCTTC	CASSPSGRDSYGYTF
TRBJ2-7	TRBV28	.	.	TGTGCCAGCAGTTCCGGGTCCTACGAGCAGTACTTC	CASSSGSYEQYF
TRBJ2-6	TRBV4-1	TRBD2	.	TGCGCCAGCAGCCAAGATACCCGGGGGAGGGTACGGTCTGGGGCCAACGTCCTGACTTTC	CASSQDTRGRVRSGANVLTF
TRBJ1-5	TRBV28	.	.	TGTGCCAGCACTTCCCCCGCAGGGGAATCCTTCGAGCATTTT	CASTSPAGESFEHF
TRBJ1-2	TRBV30	.	few	TGTGTCTCCCGGGGGGCCCTAAGGAGTGGCTACACCTTC	CVSRGALRSGYTF
TRBJ1-2	TRBV5-6	TRBD1	.	TGTGCCAGCAGCTACGGACAGGTATATGGCTACACCTTC	CASSYGQVYGYTF
TRBJ2-7	TRBV5-1	TRBD2	.	TGCGCCAGCAGCCAAGTTTTGGGACTAGCGGACGAGCAGTACTTC	CASSQVLGLADEQYF
TRBJ1-4	TRBV12-3/TRBV12-4	.	.	TGTGCCAGCAGTAAACCAGGGGTTGAAAAACTGTTTTTT	CASSKPGVEKLFF
TRBJ2-1	TRBV7-6	TRBD2	.	TGTGCCAGCAGCTTAGCGGCTAGCGGGAGAGGGGAGCAGTTCTTC	CASSLAASGRGEQFF
TRBJ1-1	TRBV19	.	.	TGTGCCAGTAGTCCCCGGGGGGTCGAAGCTTTCTTT	CASSPRGVEAFF
TRBJ2-4	TRBV29-1	TRBD2	few	TGCAGCGCCGCCCCCACTAGCGGGAGTATCAATAACATTCAGTACTTC	CSAAPTSGSINNIQYF
TRBJ2-3	TRBV29-1	TRBD1	.	TGCAGCGTTAAGGGACAGTCCACAGATACGCAGTATTTT	CSVKGQSTDTQYF
TRBJ1-4	TRBV30	.	.	TGTGCCTGGAGGCAGAGGGAGAAACTGTTTTTT	CAWRQREKLFF
TRBJ1-2	TRBV5-8	TRBD1	.	TGTGCCAGCAGCTTGGGACAGGGGGACGGCTACACCTTC	CASSLGQGDGYTF
TRBJ1-2	TRBV7-9	.	.	TGTGCCAGCAGCCCAAGCGCTAACTATGGCTACACCTTC	CASSPSANYGYTF
TRBJ1-5	TRBV29-1	TRBD1	few	TGCAGCGTTGCCGGAGGACAGGGGAGTGGTCAGCCCCAGCATTTT	CSVAGGQGSGQPQHF
TRBJ1-5	TRBV28	.	.	TGTGCCATCCTCCCGGGTGCATACCATAGCAATCAGCCCCAGCATTTT	CAILPGAYHSNQPQHF
TRBJ1-5	TRBV28	.	.	TGTGCCAGCAGTTCACTCCCATCACAGGGTAATCAGCCCCAGCATTTT	CASSSLPSQGNQPQHF
TRBJ1-5	TRBV3-1/TRBV3-2	.	.	TGTGCCAGCAGCCAAGAAGCAGTTGGGGGCATAAGCAATCAGCCCCAGCATTTT	CASSQEAVGGISNQPQHF
TRBJ1-1	TRBV9	TRBD1	.	TGTGCCAGCAGCGTATTCCGGGACAGTGAAGCTTTCTTT	CASSVFRDSEAFF
TRBJ2-1	TRBV30	TRBD2	.	TGTGCCTGGAGTGCCCGGGCGGGAGTAATGAATGAGCAGTTCTTC	CAWSARAGVMNEQFF
TRBJ1-5	TRBV27	TRBD1	.	TGTGCCAGCAGTTTAAGGACAGGGGGCTTGCCCCAGCATTTT	CASSLRTGGLPQHF
TRBJ2-7	TRBV14	.	.	TGTGCCAGCGGGAGGCTCTCCTACGAGCAGTACTTC	CASGRLSYEQYF
TRBJ2-5	TRBV5-1	.	.	TGCGCCAGCAGCTTGGGAGATGGATTTAGCATGGAGACCCAGTACTTC	CASSLGDGFSMETQYF
TRBJ1-2	TRBV4-1	TRBD1	few	TGCGCCAGCAGCCGCACAGGGGGAGGAGGCTACACCTTC	CASSRTGGGGYTF
TRBJ2-3	TRBV4-1	TRBD2	.	TGCGCCAGCAGCCCCCACGCTAGCGGGGGGGGAGATACGCAGTATTTT	CASSPHASGGGDTQYF
TRBJ2-1	TRBV7-6	.	.	TGTGCCAGCAGCCCATTCGCGGGACAGAACAATGAGCAGTTCTTC	CASSPFAGQNNEQFF
TRBJ2-3	TRBV28	TRBD2	.	TGTGCCAGCAGTTGGGGGATCATAGCGGGCCCTGGGGCAGATACGCAGTATTTT	CASSWGIIAGPGADTQYF
TRBJ2-7	TRBV30	TRBD2	.	TGTGCCTGGAGTCTCGCGGGGGGAGTCGGCGAGCAGTACTTC	CAWSLAGGVGEQYF
TRBJ2-7	TRBV4-2	.	.	TGTGCCAGCAGCCAAGACCGCGGGGGACATCCCTTTCAGCAGTACTTC	CASSQDRGGHPFQQYF
TRBJ1-1	TRBV28	.	.	TGTGCCAGCACCTGGCCGTTAGCGAGCACTGAAGCTTTCTTT	CASTWPLASTEAFF
TRBJ2-3	TRBV4-1	TRBD2	.	TGCGCCAGCAGCCAAGTTCGTGGGACTAGCTTTACAGATACGCAGTATTTT	CASSQVRGTSFTDTQYF
TRBJ2-5	TRBV5-1	.	.	TGCGCCAGCAGCCCACAGGGTGAGACCCAGTACTTC	CASSPQGETQYF
TRBJ1-2	TRBV5-6	.	.	TGTGCCAGCAGCTTGATTGCGGACATAAGTTATGGCTACACCTTC	CASSLIADISYGYTF
TRBJ1-1	TRBV7-3	.	.	TGTGCCAGCAGCTTGTCACACAGCCCCAACACTGAAGCTTTCTTT	CASSLSHSPNTEAFF
TRBJ1-4	TRBV11-2	.	.	TGTGCCAGCAGCTTATCGTCGGCAGCGAGAGAAAAACTGTTTTTT	CASSLSSAAREKLFF
TRBJ1-5	TRBV6-5	TRBD1	.	TGTGCCAGCAGTTACTATGGGACAGGGGGGCATCAGCCCCAGCATTTT	CASSYYGTGGHQPQHF
TRBJ2-3	TRBV3-1/TRBV3-2	.	.	TGTGCCAGCAGCTTATTAATGGGAGCGACTAGCACAGATACGCAGTATTTT	CASSLLMGATSTDTQYF
TRBJ2-7	TRBV27	.	once	TGTGCCAGCAGTAACACCGGTGGACAGCTTACCTACGAGCAGTACTTC	CASSNTGGQLTYEQYF
TRBJ2-1	TRBV5-4	.	few	TGTGCCAGCTACCCACGGGAGGGGGCGCTCAATGAGCAGTTCTTC	CASYPREGALNEQFF
TRBJ2-3	TRBV13	TRBD1	.	TGTGCCAGCAGCTTACGACAGGGGGCAGATACGCAGTATTTT	CASSLRQGADTQYF
TRBJ1-3	TRBV28	.	.	TGTGCCAGCAGTTTATTTCTGCGGAGGGAATCTGGAAACACCATATATTTT	CASSLFLRRESGNTIYF
TRBJ2-1	TRBV24-1	.	.	TGTGCCACCAGAGCGGCCACCCCCTCCAATGAGCAGTTCTTC	CATRAATPSNEQFF
TRBJ1-4	TRBV28	TRBD1	.	TGTGCCAGCAGCCTTGAGGTTGGACAGGGACATGAAAAACTGTTTTTT	CASSLEVGQGHEKLFF
TRBJ1-3	TRBV5-1	TRBD1	.	TGCGCCAGCAGCGGGGACTGGACAGGGGGAAACACCATATATTTT	CASSGDWTGGNTIYF